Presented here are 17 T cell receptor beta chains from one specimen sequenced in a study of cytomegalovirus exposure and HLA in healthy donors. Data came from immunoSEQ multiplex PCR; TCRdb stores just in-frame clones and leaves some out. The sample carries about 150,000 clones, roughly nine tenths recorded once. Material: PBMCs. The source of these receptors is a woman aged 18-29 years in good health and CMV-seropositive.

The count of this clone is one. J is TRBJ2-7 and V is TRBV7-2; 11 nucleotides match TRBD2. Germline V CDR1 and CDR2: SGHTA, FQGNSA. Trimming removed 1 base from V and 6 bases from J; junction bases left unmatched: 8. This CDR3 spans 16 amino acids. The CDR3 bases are TGTGCCAGCAGCTTAGACGGGGTTAGCGGGAGGGGCGAGCAGTACTTC. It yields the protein CASSLDGVSGRGEQYF. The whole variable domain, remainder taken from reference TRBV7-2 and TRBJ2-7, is GAGVSQSPSNKVTEKGKDVELRCDPISGHTALYWYRQSLGQGLEFLIYFQGNSAPDKSGLPSDRFSAERTGGSVSTLTIQRTQQEDSAVYLCASSLDGVSGRGEQYFGPGTRLTVT.

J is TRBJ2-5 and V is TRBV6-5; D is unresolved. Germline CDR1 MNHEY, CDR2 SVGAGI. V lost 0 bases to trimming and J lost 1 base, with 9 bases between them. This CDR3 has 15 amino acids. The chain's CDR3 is CASSYSQASQETQYF. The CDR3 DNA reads TGTGCCAGCAGTTACTCGCAGGCATCCCAAGAGACCCAGTACTTC.

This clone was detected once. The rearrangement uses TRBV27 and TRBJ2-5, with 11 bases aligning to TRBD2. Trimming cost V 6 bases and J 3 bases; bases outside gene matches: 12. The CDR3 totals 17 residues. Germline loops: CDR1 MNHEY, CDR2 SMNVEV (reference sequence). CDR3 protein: CASSLSVAGGPKETQYF. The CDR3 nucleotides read TGTGCCAGCAGCCTCTCGGTAGCGGGAGGGCCTAAAGAGACCCAGTACTTC.

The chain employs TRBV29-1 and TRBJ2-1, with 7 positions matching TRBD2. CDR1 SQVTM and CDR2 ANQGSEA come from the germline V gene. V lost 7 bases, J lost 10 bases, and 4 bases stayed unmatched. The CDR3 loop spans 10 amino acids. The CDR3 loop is CSAGGGEQFF. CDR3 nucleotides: TGCAGCGCCGGGGGAGGGGAGCAGTTCTTC.

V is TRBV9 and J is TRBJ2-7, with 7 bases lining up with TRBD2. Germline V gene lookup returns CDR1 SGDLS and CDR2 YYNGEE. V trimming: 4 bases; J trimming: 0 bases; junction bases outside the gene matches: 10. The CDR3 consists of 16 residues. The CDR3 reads CASSSGRGKGSYEQYF. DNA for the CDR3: TGTGCCAGCAGCTCTGGGCGGGGGAAAGGCTCCTACGAGCAGTACTTC.

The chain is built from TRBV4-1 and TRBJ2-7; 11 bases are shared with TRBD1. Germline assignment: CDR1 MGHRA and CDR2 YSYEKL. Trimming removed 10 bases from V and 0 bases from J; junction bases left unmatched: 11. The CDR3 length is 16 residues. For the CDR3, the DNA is TGCGCCACAACCAAGGTCGGGACAGGGGGCTCCTACGAGCAGTACTTC. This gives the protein CATTKVGTGGSYEQYF.

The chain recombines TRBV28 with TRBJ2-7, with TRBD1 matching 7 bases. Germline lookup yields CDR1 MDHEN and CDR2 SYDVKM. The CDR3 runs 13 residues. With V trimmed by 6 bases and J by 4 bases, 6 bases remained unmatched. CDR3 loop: CASSLGQPYEQYF. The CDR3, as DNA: TGTGCCAGCAGCCTGGGACAGCCTTACGAGCAGTACTTC.

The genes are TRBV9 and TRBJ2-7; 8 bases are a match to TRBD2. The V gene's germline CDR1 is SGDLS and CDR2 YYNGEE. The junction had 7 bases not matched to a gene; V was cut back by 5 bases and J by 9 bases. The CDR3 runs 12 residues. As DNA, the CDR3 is TGTGCCAGCAGTCCACCGGGGGGGGTGCAGTACTTC. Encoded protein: CASSPPGGVQYF.

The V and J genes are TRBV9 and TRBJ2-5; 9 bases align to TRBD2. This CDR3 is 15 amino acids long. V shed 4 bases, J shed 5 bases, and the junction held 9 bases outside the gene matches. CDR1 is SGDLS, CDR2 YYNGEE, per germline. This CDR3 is CASSLSSGSTETQYF. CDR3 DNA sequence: TGTGCCAGCAGCTTAAGTAGCGGGAGTACGGAGACCCAGTACTTC.

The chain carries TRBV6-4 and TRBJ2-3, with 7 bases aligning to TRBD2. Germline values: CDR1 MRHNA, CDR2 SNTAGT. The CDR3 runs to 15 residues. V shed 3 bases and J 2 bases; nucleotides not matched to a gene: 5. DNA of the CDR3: TGTGCCAGCAGTGAGGGCGGGAGCTTCACAGATACGCAGTATTTT. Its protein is CASSEGGSFTDTQYF.

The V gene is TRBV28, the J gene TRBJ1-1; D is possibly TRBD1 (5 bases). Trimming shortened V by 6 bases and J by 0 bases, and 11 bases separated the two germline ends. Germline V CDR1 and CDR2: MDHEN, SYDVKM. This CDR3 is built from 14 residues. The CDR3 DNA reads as TGTGCCAGCAGGGCGGGGGTAATGAACACTGAAGCTTTCTTT. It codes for CASRAGVMNTEAFF.

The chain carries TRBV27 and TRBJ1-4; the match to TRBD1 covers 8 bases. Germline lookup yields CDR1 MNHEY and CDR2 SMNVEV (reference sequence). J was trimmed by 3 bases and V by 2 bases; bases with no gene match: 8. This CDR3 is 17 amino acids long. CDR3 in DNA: TGTGCCAGCAGTTTAGCCGGGACAGGATCTTCTAATGAAAAACTGTTTTTT. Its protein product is CASSLAGTGSSNEKLFF. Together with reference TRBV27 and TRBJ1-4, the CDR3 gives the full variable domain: EAQVTQNPRYLITVTGKKLTVTCSQNMNHEYMSWYRQDPGLGLRQIYYSMNVEVTDKGDVPEGYKVSRKEKRNFPLILESPSPNQTSLYFCASSLAGTGSSNEKLFFGSGTQLSVL.

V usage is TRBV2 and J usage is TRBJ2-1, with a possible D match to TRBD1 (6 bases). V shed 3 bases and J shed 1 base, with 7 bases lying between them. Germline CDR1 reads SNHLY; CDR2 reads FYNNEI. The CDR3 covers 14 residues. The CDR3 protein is CASSETGSYNEQFF. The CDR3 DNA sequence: TGTGCCAGCAGTGAGACAGGATCCTACAATGAGCAGTTCTTC.

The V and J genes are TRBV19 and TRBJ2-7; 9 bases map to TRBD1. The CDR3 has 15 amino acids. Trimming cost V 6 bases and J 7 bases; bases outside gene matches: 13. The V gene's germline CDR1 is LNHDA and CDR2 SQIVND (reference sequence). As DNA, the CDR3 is TGTGCCAGTAGCCAAACCGGGACAGGGTCGGGGGAGCAGTACTTC. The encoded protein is CASSQTGTGSGEQYF.

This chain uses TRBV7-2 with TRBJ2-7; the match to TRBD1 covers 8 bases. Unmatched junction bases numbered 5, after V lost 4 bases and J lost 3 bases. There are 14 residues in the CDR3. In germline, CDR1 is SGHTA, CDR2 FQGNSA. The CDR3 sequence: CASSSRTGSYEQYF. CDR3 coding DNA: TGTGCCAGCAGCTCCAGGACAGGGAGCTACGAGCAGTACTTC.

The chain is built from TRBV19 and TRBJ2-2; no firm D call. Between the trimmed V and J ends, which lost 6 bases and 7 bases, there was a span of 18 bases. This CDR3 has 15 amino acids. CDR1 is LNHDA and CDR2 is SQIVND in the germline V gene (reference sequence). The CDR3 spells CASRTSHGTYGELFF. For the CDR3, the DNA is TGTGCCAGTAGGACAAGTCACGGCACGTACGGGGAGCTGTTTTTT.

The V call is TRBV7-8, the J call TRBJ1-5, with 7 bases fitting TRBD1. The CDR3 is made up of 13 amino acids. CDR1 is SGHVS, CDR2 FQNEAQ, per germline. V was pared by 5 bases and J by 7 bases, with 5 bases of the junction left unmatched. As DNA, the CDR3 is TGTGCCAGCAGCCAACAGGGGCGGCAGCCCCAGCATTTT. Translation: CASSQQGRQPQHF.